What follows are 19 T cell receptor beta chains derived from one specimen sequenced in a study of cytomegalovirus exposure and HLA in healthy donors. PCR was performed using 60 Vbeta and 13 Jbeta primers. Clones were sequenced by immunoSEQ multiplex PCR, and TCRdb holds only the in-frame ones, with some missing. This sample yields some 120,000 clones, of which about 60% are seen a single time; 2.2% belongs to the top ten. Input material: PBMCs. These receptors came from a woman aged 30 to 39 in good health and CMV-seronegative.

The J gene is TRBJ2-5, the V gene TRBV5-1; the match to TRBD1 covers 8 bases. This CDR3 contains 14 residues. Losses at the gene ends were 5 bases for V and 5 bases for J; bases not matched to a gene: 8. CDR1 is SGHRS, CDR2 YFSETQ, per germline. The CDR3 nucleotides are TGCGCCAGCAGTTTAGGACAGGGCGGGGAGACCCAGTACTTC. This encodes CASSLGQGGETQYF.

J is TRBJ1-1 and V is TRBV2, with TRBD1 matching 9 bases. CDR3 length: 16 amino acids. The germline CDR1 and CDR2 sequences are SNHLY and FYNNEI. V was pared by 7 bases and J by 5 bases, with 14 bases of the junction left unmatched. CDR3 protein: CASMGGTGSWKTEAFF. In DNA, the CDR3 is TGTGCCAGCATGGGTGGGACAGGGTCTTGGAAAACTGAAGCTTTCTTT.

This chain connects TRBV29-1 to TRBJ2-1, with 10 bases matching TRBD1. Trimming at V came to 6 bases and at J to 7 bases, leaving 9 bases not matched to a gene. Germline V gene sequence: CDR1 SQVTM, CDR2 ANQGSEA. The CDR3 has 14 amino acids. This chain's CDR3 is CSVVGTGVNNEQFF. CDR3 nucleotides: TGCAGCGTAGTCGGGACAGGGGTCAATAATGAGCAGTTCTTC.

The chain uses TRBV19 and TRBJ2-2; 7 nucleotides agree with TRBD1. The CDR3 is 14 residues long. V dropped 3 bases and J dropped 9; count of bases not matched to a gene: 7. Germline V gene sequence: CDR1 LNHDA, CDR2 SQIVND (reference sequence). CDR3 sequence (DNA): TGTGCCAGTAGTATGGGACAGCGGAACCGGGAGCTGTTTTTT. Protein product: CASSMGQRNRELFF.

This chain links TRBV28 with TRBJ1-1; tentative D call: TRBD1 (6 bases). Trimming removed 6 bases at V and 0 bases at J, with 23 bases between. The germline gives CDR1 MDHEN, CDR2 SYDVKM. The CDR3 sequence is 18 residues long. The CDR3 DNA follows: TGTGCCAGCAGGCCTACTATGGTTGATAGGGACATGAACACTGAAGCTTTCTTT. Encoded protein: CASRPTMVDRDMNTEAFF. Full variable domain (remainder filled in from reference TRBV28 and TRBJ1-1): DVKVTQSSRYLVKRTGEKVFLECVQDMDHENMFWYRQDPGLGLRLIYFSYDVKMKEKGDIPEGYSVSREKKERFSLILESASTNQTSMYLCASRPTMVDRDMNTEAFFGQGTRLTVV.

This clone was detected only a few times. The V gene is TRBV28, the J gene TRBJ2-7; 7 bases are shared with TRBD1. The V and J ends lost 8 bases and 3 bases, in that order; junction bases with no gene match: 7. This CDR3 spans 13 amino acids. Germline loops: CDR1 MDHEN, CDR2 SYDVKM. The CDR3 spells CASRATGNYEQYF. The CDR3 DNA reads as TGTGCCAGCCGGGCGACAGGGAACTACGAGCAGTACTTC.

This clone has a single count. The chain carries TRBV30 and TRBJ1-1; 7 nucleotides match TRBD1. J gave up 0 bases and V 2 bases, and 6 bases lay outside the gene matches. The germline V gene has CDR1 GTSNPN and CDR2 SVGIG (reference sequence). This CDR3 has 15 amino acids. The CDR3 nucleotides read TGTGCCTGGAGTAAGGGGACAGATATGAACACTGAAGCTTTCTTT. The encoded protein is CAWSKGTDMNTEAFF.

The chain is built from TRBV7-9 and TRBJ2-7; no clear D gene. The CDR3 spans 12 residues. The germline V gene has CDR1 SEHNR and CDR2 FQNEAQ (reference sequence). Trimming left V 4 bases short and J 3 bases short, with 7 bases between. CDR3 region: CASSSPSYEQYF. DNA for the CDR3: TGTGCCAGCAGCTCCCCCAGCTACGAGCAGTACTTC. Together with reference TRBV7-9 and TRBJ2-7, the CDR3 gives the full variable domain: DTGVSQNPRHKITKRGQNVTFRCDPISEHNRLYWYRQTLGQGPEFLTYFQNEAQLEKSRLLSDRFSAERPKGSFSTLEIQRTEQGDSAMYLCASSSPSYEQYFGPGTRLTVT.

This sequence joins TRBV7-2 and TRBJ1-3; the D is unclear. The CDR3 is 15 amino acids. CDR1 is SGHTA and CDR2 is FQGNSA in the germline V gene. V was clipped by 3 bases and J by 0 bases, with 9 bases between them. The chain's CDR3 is CASSFGWSSGNTIYF. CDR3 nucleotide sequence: TGTGCCAGCAGCTTCGGGTGGAGCTCTGGAAACACCATATATTTT.

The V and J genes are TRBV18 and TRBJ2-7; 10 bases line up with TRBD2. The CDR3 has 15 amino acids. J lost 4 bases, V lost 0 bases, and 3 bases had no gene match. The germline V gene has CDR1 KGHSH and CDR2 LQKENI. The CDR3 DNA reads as TGTGCCAGCTCACCACCACTAGCGGGACCTTACGAGCAGTACTTC. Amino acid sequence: CASSPPLAGPYEQYF.

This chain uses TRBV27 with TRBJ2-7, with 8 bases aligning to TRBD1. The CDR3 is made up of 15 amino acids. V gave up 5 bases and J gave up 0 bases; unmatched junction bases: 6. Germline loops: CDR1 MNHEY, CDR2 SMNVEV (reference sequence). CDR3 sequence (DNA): TGTGCCAGCAGTATGAACAGGGGGAGCTCCTACGAGCAGTACTTC. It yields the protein CASSMNRGSSYEQYF.

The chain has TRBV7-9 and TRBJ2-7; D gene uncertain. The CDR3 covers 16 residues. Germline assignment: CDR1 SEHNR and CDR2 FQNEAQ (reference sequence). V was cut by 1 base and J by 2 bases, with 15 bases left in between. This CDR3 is CASSLGAVGDTYEQYF. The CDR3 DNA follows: TGTGCCAGCAGCTTAGGAGCAGTCGGCGACACCTACGAGCAGTACTTC. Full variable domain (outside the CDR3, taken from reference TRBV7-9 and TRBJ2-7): DTGVSQNPRHKITKRGQNVTFRCDPISEHNRLYWYRQTLGQGPEFLTYFQNEAQLEKSRLLSDRFSAERPKGSFSTLEIQRTEQGDSAMYLCASSLGAVGDTYEQYFGPGTRLTVT.

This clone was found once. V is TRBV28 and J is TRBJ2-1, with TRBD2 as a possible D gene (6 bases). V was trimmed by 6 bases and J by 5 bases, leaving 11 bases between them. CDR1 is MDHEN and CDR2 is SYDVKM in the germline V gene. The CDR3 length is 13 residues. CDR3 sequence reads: CASRDYSDNEQFF. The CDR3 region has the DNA TGTGCCAGCAGGGACTACAGTGACAATGAGCAGTTCTTC.

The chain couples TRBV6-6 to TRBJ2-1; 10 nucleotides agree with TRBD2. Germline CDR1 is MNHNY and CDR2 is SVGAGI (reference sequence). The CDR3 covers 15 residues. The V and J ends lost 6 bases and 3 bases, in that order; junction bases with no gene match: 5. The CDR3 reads CASSQLAGNYNEQFF. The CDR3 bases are TGTGCCAGCAGCCAACTAGCGGGAAACTACAATGAGCAGTTCTTC.

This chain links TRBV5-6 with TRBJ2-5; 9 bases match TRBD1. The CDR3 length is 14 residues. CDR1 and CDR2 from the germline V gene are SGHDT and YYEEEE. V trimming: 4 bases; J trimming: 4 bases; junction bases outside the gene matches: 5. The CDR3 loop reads CASSMGQGGETQYF. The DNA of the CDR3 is TGTGCCAGCAGCATGGGACAGGGAGGAGAGACCCAGTACTTC.

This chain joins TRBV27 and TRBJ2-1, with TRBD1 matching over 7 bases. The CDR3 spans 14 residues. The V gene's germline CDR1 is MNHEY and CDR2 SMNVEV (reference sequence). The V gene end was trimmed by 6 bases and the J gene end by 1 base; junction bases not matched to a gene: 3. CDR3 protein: CASSRTGSYNEQFF. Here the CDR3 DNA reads TGTGCCAGCAGCAGGACAGGTTCCTACAATGAGCAGTTCTTC.

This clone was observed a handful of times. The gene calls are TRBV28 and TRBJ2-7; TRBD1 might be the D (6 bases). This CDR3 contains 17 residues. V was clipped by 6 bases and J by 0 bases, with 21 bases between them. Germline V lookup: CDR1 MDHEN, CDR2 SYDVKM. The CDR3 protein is CASSTPNNRDNSYEQYF. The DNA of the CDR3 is TGTGCCAGCAGCACACCCAACAACCGGGACAACTCCTACGAGCAGTACTTC.

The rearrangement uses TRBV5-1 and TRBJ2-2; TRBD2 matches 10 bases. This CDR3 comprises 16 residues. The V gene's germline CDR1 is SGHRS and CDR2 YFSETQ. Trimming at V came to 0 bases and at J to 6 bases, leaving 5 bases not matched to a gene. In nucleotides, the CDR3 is TGCGCCAGCAGCTTGGCCAGGCTAGCGGGAGCCGGGGAGCTGTTTTTT. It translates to CASSLARLAGAGELFF.

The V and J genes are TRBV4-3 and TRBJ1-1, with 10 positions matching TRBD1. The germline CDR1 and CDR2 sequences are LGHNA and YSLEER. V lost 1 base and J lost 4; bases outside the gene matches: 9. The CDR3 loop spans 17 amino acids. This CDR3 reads CASSQGTGGLFGTEAFF. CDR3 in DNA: TGCGCCAGCAGCCAAGGGACAGGGGGTCTTTTTGGCACTGAAGCTTTCTTT.